Each of the 20 T cell receptor beta chains below was sequenced from the same sample in a study of shared T cell receptors in the human thymus. Sequencing used immunoSEQ multiplex PCR; TCRdb keeps in-frame clones, though not all of them. The sample comprises about 380,000 clones, around 95% of which are singletons, and approximately 0.02% rests with the top ten. Specimen: thymocytes. The receptors shown here come from a human donor.

This chain uses TRBV28 with TRBJ2-3, with D maybe TRBD1 (6 bases). CDR3 length equals 13 residues. The germline V gene encodes CDR1 MDHEN and CDR2 SYDVKM. With 4 bases removed from V and 9 bases from J, the gap between germline ends came to 14 bases. CDR3 bases: TGTGCCAGCAGTTGGACCACAGGGACAACGCAGTATTTT. Translated, it gives CASSWTTGTTQYF.

The chain couples TRBV18 to TRBJ2-1, with TRBD2 matching over 9 bases. There are 16 residues in the CDR3. Per the germline V gene, CDR1 is KGHSH and CDR2 is LQKENI. V was clipped by 3 bases and J by 7 bases; unmatched bases: 10. The CDR3: CASSPRLAVLGNEQFF. The CDR3 region has the DNA TGTGCCAGCTCACCGAGACTAGCGGTCTTAGGGAATGAGCAGTTCTTC.

V usage is TRBV7-6 and J usage is TRBJ2-7; no reliable D call. The germline gives CDR1 SGHVS, CDR2 FNYEAQ. CDR3 length: 14 residues. V lost 2 bases, J lost 3 bases, and 11 bases lay in between. CDR3 sequence: CASSLNKSGYEQYF. The DNA of the CDR3 is TGTGCCAGCAGCTTAAACAAGTCGGGCTACGAGCAGTACTTC.

This chain links TRBV2 with TRBJ2-5; TRBD1 matches 10 bases. Trimming removed 4 bases from V and 3 bases from J; junction bases left unmatched: 2. This CDR3 comprises 14 residues. CDR1 is SNHLY and CDR2 is FYNNEI in the germline V gene. CDR3 coding DNA: TGTGCCAGCAGTGGAGGACAGGGGGAAGAGACCCAGTACTTC. Translation gives CASSGGQGEETQYF. The full variable domain, with the rest looked up from reference TRBV2 and TRBJ2-5, is EPEVTQTPSHQVTQMGQEVILRCVPISNHLYFYWYRQILGQKVEFLVSFYNNEISEKSEIFDDQFSVERPDGSNFTLKIRSTKLEDSAMYFCASSGGQGEETQYFGPGTRLLVL.

The rearrangement links TRBV5-1 to TRBJ2-7; D perhaps matches TRBD1 (6 bases). CDR3 size: 15 residues. V lost 4 bases and J lost 7, with 21 bases in between. The germline V gene encodes CDR1 SGHRS and CDR2 YFSETQ. CDR3: CASSLLGRGEYEQYF. For the CDR3, the DNA is TGCGCCAGCAGCCTCCTAGGCAGGGGAGAGTATGAGCAGTACTTC. Using reference TRBV5-1 and TRBJ2-7 for the parts outside the CDR3, the full variable domain is KAGVTQTPRYLIKTRGQQVTLSCSPISGHRSVSWYQQTPGQGLQFLFEYFSETQRNKGNFPGRFSGRQFSNSRSEMNVSTLELGDSALYLCASSLLGRGEYEQYFGPGTRLTVT.

The chain combines TRBV13 with TRBJ1-1; a possible D gene is TRBD1 (6 bases). Trimming stripped 1 base from V and 2 bases from J, with 11 bases between. There are 15 residues in the CDR3. Germline CDR1 PRHDT, CDR2 FYEKMQ (reference sequence). The CDR3 sequence is CASSLAGQGNTEAFF. The CDR3 DNA sequence: TGTGCCAGCAGCTTAGCGGGACAAGGCAACACTGAAGCTTTCTTT.

This clone was counted only a few times. The gene calls are TRBV7-9 and TRBJ2-4, with D hard to call. V was cut by 3 bases and J by 2 bases, with 5 bases left in between. CDR1 SEHNR and CDR2 FQNEAQ come from the germline V gene (reference sequence). This CDR3 has 13 residues. The CDR3 region is CASSLGTKNIQYF. The CDR3 coding sequence is TGTGCCAGCAGCTTGGGGACCAAAAACATTCAGTACTTC.

This sequence joins TRBV27 and TRBJ1-1, with 7 positions matching TRBD1. Germline V lookup: CDR1 MNHEY, CDR2 SMNVEV (reference sequence). The V gene end was trimmed by 5 bases and the J gene end by 2 bases; junction bases not matched to a gene: 14. The CDR3 contains 17 residues. CDR3 in amino acids: CASSPDRALLLNTEAFF. The CDR3 bases are TGTGCCAGCAGTCCAGACAGGGCCCTCCTACTAAACACTGAAGCTTTCTTT.

The CDR3: CASSSGTDPTDTQYF. The CDR3 DNA reads TGCGCCAGCAGTTCCGGGACAGACCCCACAGATACGCAGTATTTT. The chain combines TRBV5-1 with TRBJ2-3, with 7 bases fitting TRBD1. V lost 5 bases to trimming and J lost 2 bases; unmatched junction nucleotides: 8. The CDR3 length is 15 residues. From germline, CDR1 is SGHRS and CDR2 YFSETQ.

The V and J genes are TRBV7-8 and TRBJ2-1; no clear D. The CDR3 totals 14 residues. Germline V CDR1 and CDR2: SGHVS, FQNEAQ. Trimming cost V 4 bases and J 1 base, with 8 bases left between them. The CDR3 bases are TGTGCCAGCAGCTCCCTGAATTCCTACAATGAGCAGTTCTTC. This codes for CASSSLNSYNEQFF.

The chain is built from TRBV28 and TRBJ1-3; no clear D gene. Germline V gene sequence: CDR1 MDHEN, CDR2 SYDVKM. This CDR3 has 17 amino acids. V was cut by 2 bases and J by 4 bases, with 18 bases left in between. CDR3 residues: CASSLRKDRGVGNTIYF. As DNA, the CDR3 is TGTGCCAGCAGTTTACGAAAGGACCGCGGAGTGGGAAACACCATATATTTT.

This chain connects TRBV27 to TRBJ2-3, with TRBD1 matching 10 bases. Germline V gives CDR1 MNHEY, CDR2 SMNVEV (reference sequence). The CDR3 runs 15 residues. Losses at the gene ends were 2 bases for V and 4 bases for J; bases not matched to a gene: 3. The CDR3 is CASSLHGQGADTQYF. The CDR3 DNA follows: TGTGCCAGCAGTTTACATGGACAGGGGGCAGATACGCAGTATTTT.

The chain is built from TRBV7-2 and TRBJ2-1; tentative D call: TRBD2 (6 bases). The CDR3 runs 15 residues. The germline V gene encodes CDR1 SGHTA and CDR2 FQGNSA. The V end lost 2 bases, the J end lost 7 bases, and 15 bases lay between the germline ends. CDR3 coding DNA: TGTGCCAGCAGCTTAATCCGGACTACTGAGAATGAGCAGTTCTTC. Amino acid sequence: CASSLIRTTENEQFF.

The V gene is TRBV19, the J gene TRBJ1-2; 7 bases align to TRBD1. The CDR3 covers 15 residues. J was trimmed by 4 bases and V by 7 bases; bases with no gene match: 12. Germline lookup yields CDR1 LNHDA and CDR2 SQIVND (reference sequence). CDR3 sequence: CASILSRTGVYGYTF. The CDR3 DNA sequence: TGTGCCAGTATCTTATCTAGGACAGGAGTCTATGGCTACACCTTC.

The chain uses TRBV10-3 and TRBJ2-6; 12 nucleotides match TRBD1. Germline values: CDR1 ENHRY, CDR2 SYGVKD. J lost 3 bases, V lost 0 bases, and 9 bases had no gene match. The CDR3 extends over 20 amino acids. CDR3 in amino acids: CAISESSIRDRGRGANVLTF. The CDR3 DNA reads as TGTGCCATCAGTGAGTCATCAATAAGGGACAGGGGGCGTGGGGCCAACGTCCTGACTTTC.

The rearrangement uses TRBV12-5 and TRBJ2-1, with TRBD2 matching over 11 bases. V was clipped by 4 bases and J by 1 base; unmatched bases: 3. This CDR3 spans 16 amino acids. Germline loops: CDR1 LGHNT, CDR2 FRNRAP. The CDR3 DNA reads as TGTGCTAGTGGTTATAGCGGGAGGGTTTCCTACAATGAGCAGTTCTTC. It translates to CASGYSGRVSYNEQFF.

This rearrangement joins TRBV7-6 to TRBJ2-1, with 10 bases lining up with TRBD2. CDR1 and CDR2 from the germline V gene are SGHVS and FNYEAQ. The J segment lost 7 bases and the V segment lost 1 base, leaving 7 bases of the junction unmatched. The CDR3 has 16 residues. In DNA form, the CDR3 reads TGTGCCAGCAGCTTAGGGGTTAGCGGGAGGACGAATGAGCAGTTCTTC. Translation gives CASSLGVSGRTNEQFF. Complete variable domain (other parts from reference TRBV7-6 and TRBJ2-1): GAGVSQSPRYKVTKRGQDVALRCDPISGHVSLYWYRQALGQGPEFLTYFNYEAQQDKSGLPNDRFSAERPEGSISTLTIQRTEQRDSAMYRCASSLGVSGRTNEQFFGPGTRLTVL.

This clone was observed a few times. The chain joins TRBV27 to TRBJ2-5; D remains unclear. Germline CDR1 reads MNHEY; CDR2 reads SMNVEV (reference sequence). The V end lost 0 bases, the J end lost 2 bases, and 7 bases lay between the germline ends. The CDR3 is 14 residues long. CDR3 region: CASSLSKGQETQYF. The CDR3 region has the DNA TGTGCCAGCAGTTTATCGAAGGGACAAGAGACCCAGTACTTC.

The chain uses TRBV10-3 and TRBJ1-1; D is undetermined. The CDR3 totals 17 residues. Germline values: CDR1 ENHRY, CDR2 SYGVKD. V dropped 3 bases and J dropped 1 base, with 18 bases sitting between them. CDR3 amino acids: CAISDPASPEGNTEAFF. The CDR3 nucleotides read TGTGCCATCAGTGACCCCGCGTCACCCGAAGGGAACACTGAAGCTTTCTTT.

The chain uses TRBV28 and TRBJ2-5; possibly TRBD1 for D (5 bases). Germline V gene sequence: CDR1 MDHEN, CDR2 SYDVKM. Trimming took 1 base from V and 5 from J, leaving 11 bases between them. The CDR3 spans 14 residues. CDR3 region: CASSLSPGYETQYF. CDR3 nucleotide sequence: TGTGCCAGCAGTTTATCCCCAGGGTACGAGACCCAGTACTTC.